This passage covers 29 T cell receptor beta chains from one sample sequenced in a study of shared clonotypes between healthy human individuals. TCRdb keeps only in-frame clones here, not all; method: immunoSEQ multiplex PCR. The table shows roughly 2,500,000 clones, with roughly 93% occurring only once. Sequenced: naive CD4+ T cells from PBMCs. Subset defined: CD45RA+ positively selected. The receptors here all came from a man aged 18 to 30 in good health. Some clones in this sample may be carry-over from other donors' samples.

This chain uses TRBV2 with TRBJ2-2; no reliable D call. The V gene's germline CDR1 is SNHLY and CDR2 FYNNEI. The CDR3 contains 12 residues. The ends were cut back, 8 bases at V and 5 bases at J, with 9 bases in the middle. The DNA for the CDR3 is TGTGCCAGCCGGCCGACTACCGGGGAGCTGTTTTTT. This encodes CASRPTTGELFF.

This rearrangement joins TRBV9 to TRBJ2-4; D might be TRBD2 (5 bases). The length of the CDR3 is 15 residues. Trimming shortened V by 4 bases and J by 0 bases, and 11 bases separated the two germline ends. The germline CDR1 and CDR2 sequences are SGDLS and YYNGEE. The CDR3 DNA follows: TGTGCCAGCAGCCTACTCGGACTAGCCAAAAACATTCAGTACTTC. This sequence encodes CASSLLGLAKNIQYF. Combining the CDR3 with reference TRBV9 and TRBJ2-4 gives the whole variable domain DSGVTQTPKHLITATGQRVTLRCSPRSGDLSVYWYQQSLDQGLQFLIQYYNGEERAKGNILERFSAQQFPDLHSELNLSSLELGDSALYFCASSLLGLAKNIQYFGAGTRLSVL.

The rearrangement links TRBV30 to TRBJ2-1; D may match TRBD1 or TRBD2 (5 bases each). Trimming took off 1 base at V and 9 bases at J, with 19 bases between the two ends. CDR1 is GTSNPN, CDR2 SVGIG, per germline (reference sequence). The CDR3 spans 15 residues. CDR3 amino acids: CAWSEMATRGGEQFF. Here the CDR3 DNA reads TGTGCCTGGAGTGAAATGGCTACCCGGGGCGGTGAGCAGTTCTTC.

V gene TRBV5-1 combines with J gene TRBJ2-7, with a possible D match to TRBD2 (5 bases). The germline V gene encodes CDR1 SGHRS and CDR2 YFSETQ. Deletions cut 3 bases from V and 4 bases from J, with 8 bases between. This CDR3 contains 12 residues. CDR3: CASSWPGYEQYF. CDR3 sequence (DNA): TGCGCCAGCAGCTGGCCGGGGTACGAGCAGTACTTC. Full variable domain (missing parts from reference TRBV5-1 and TRBJ2-7): KAGVTQTPRYLIKTRGQQVTLSCSPISGHRSVSWYQQTPGQGLQFLFEYFSETQRNKGNFPGRFSGRQFSNSRSEMNVSTLELGDSALYLCASSWPGYEQYFGPGTRLTVT.

This clone was seen just once. Within the sample, other DNA sequences also encode this same CDR3. The chain combines TRBV5-5 with TRBJ2-2, with D possibly matching TRBD2 (5 bases). V was clipped by 2 bases and J by 7 bases, with 9 bases between them. CDR1 and CDR2 from the germline V gene are SGHKS and YYEKEE (reference sequence). The CDR3 consists of 13 residues. CDR3 loop: CASSLAAGGELFF. As DNA, the CDR3 is TGTGCCAGCAGCTTAGCGGCTGGCGGGGAGCTGTTTTTT.

The chain combines TRBV28 with TRBJ1-2, with D uncertain. Per germline, CDR1 MDHEN and CDR2 SYDVKM. This CDR3 has 15 residues. Trimming pared 2 bases from V and 1 base from J, leaving 11 bases between. CDR3 sequence: CASSLSTNLNYGYTF. DNA of the CDR3: TGTGCCAGCAGTTTAAGTACGAACCTTAACTATGGCTACACCTTC.

The chain uses TRBV28 and TRBJ1-1; 8 bases are a match to TRBD1. Germline CDR1 reads MDHEN; CDR2 reads SYDVKM. CDR3 length: 16 residues. V was clipped by 6 bases and J by 5 bases; unmatched bases: 14. The CDR3 is CASRGADRAGETEAFF. The CDR3 nucleotides are TGTGCCAGCAGGGGTGCGGACAGGGCGGGGGAAACTGAAGCTTTCTTT. Full variable domain (outside the CDR3, taken from reference TRBV28 and TRBJ1-1): DVKVTQSSRYLVKRTGEKVFLECVQDMDHENMFWYRQDPGLGLRLIYFSYDVKMKEKGDIPEGYSVSREKKERFSLILESASTNQTSMYLCASRGADRAGETEAFFGQGTRLTVV.

Concerning this clone itself: The sample has other DNA sequences that encode this CDR3 too. The rearrangement joins TRBV27 to TRBJ2-3; D not certain. With 3 bases removed from V and 4 bases from J, the gap between germline ends came to 8 bases. The germline V gene encodes CDR1 MNHEY and CDR2 SMNVEV (reference sequence). The CDR3 has 13 amino acids. CDR3 nucleotide sequence: TGTGCCAGCAGTTTTCAATTCGCAGATACGCAGTATTTT. Amino acid sequence: CASSFQFADTQYF.

DNA of the CDR3: TGCGCCAGCAGCTTGGCTAGCGGGAGTCATCGAAACACCGGGGAGCTGTTTTTT. Its translation is CASSLASGSHRNTGELFF. This chain joins TRBV5-1 and TRBJ2-2; 10 bases line up with TRBD2. From germline, CDR1 is SGHRS and CDR2 YFSETQ. The CDR3 loop spans 18 amino acids. V trimming: 0 bases; J trimming: 2 bases; junction bases outside the gene matches: 7.

The rearrangement links TRBV11-3 to TRBJ2-7; 7 nucleotides agree with TRBD1. The CDR3 runs to 14 residues. Germline CDR1 is SGHNT and CDR2 is YENEEA. The junction had 4 bases not matched to a gene; V was cut back by 5 bases and J by 0 bases. Here the CDR3 reads CASSPGTDSYEQYF. The CDR3 nucleotides are TGTGCCAGCAGCCCAGGGACAGACTCCTACGAGCAGTACTTC.

V and J are TRBV18 and TRBJ1-3; no definite D call. The V end was cut by 4 bases, the J end by 0 bases, with 13 bases between. This CDR3 region has 16 residues. Germline V CDR1 and CDR2: KGHSH, LQKENI. The CDR3 DNA sequence: TGTGCCAGCTCACAGCATGTCGGCAGCTCTGGAAACACCATATATTTT. Translated: CASSQHVGSSGNTIYF.

The J gene is TRBJ1-2, the V gene TRBV4-1; D is undetermined. Germline CDR1 MGHRA, CDR2 YSYEKL. The V end lost 1 base, the J end lost 4 bases, and 13 bases lay between the germline ends. The CDR3 spans 15 residues. CDR3 nucleotide sequence: TGCGCCAGCAGCCAAGGCCCCCTTGAGACCTATGGCTACACCTTC. It encodes CASSQGPLETYGYTF.

V is TRBV28 and J is TRBJ1-4, with D tentatively TRBD1 (6 bases). The V and J ends lost 6 bases and 10 bases respectively, with 15 bases between them. This CDR3 is built from 13 residues. Germline V lookup: CDR1 MDHEN, CDR2 SYDVKM. The CDR3 protein is CASSTGKGSKLFF. The CDR3 bases are TGTGCCAGCAGCACAGGGAAAGGCTCAAAACTGTTTTTT.

V is TRBV28 and J is TRBJ2-3; D possibly matches TRBD1 or TRBD2 (6 bases each). Trimming removed 4 bases from V and 4 bases from J, with 12 bases in between. The germline V gene has CDR1 MDHEN and CDR2 SYDVKM. This CDR3 has 14 amino acids. The CDR3 region is CASSSPGGPDTQYF. CDR3 DNA sequence: TGTGCCAGCAGTTCCCCCGGGGGCCCAGATACGCAGTATTTT.

The J gene is TRBJ2-2, the V gene TRBV6-6; D may be TRBD1 (5 bases). Between the trimmed V and J ends, which lost 0 bases and 6 bases, there was a span of 11 bases. The length of the CDR3 is 15 residues. Looked up from germline, CDR1 is MNHNY and CDR2 is SVGAGI (reference sequence). CDR3 nucleotide sequence: TGTGCCAGCAGTTACTCGATTCAGGGATCCGGGGAGCTGTTTTTT. Protein: CASSYSIQGSGELFF.

The chain employs TRBV5-1 and TRBJ1-1; 10 bases match TRBD1. Per germline, CDR1 SGHRS and CDR2 YFSETQ. This CDR3 is 16 amino acids long. The V segment lost 4 bases and the J segment 0 bases; nucleotides outside the gene matches: 6. CDR3: CASSGDRGGMNTEAFF. The CDR3 DNA follows: TGCGCCAGCAGCGGGGACAGGGGTGGGATGAACACTGAAGCTTTCTTT.

The rearrangement uses TRBV10-3 and TRBJ2-5; tentative D call: TRBD2 (6 bases). This CDR3 comprises 13 residues. The germline V and J ends were trimmed by 10 bases and 1 base, with 13 bases remaining between them. The germline gives CDR1 ENHRY, CDR2 SYGVKD. For the CDR3, the DNA is TGTGCCAGCCGGGCGGGGCCCCAAGAGACCCAGTACTTC. It encodes CASRAGPQETQYF.

The chain joins TRBV7-9 to TRBJ1-1, with 7 bases matching TRBD1. From germline, CDR1 is SEHNR and CDR2 FQNEAQ (reference sequence). The trim removed 4 bases at V and 1 base at J, leaving 6 bases unmatched. The CDR3 spans 15 residues. CDR3 DNA: TGTGCCAGCAGCTCCACTACAGGGGCGAACACTGAAGCTTTCTTT. Translating gives CASSSTTGANTEAFF. Filled out from reference TRBV7-9 and TRBJ1-1, the complete variable domain reads DTGVSQNPRHKITKRGQNVTFRCDPISEHNRLYWYRQTLGQGPEFLTYFQNEAQLEKSRLLSDRFSAERPKGSFSTLEIQRTEQGDSAMYLCASSSTTGANTEAFFGQGTRLTVV.

The chain carries TRBV6-1 and TRBJ2-7; 8 bases agree with TRBD2. There are 15 residues in the CDR3. V dropped 6 bases and J dropped 0; count of bases not matched to a gene: 7. Germline V gives CDR1 MNHNS, CDR2 SASEGT. The CDR3 loop is CASRPLSGSSYEQYF. The CDR3 bases are TGTGCCAGCAGGCCCCTAAGCGGGAGCTCCTACGAGCAGTACTTC.

The CDR3 DNA reads TGTGCCAGCAGCCAAGATGCAAGAGCGGTTATCACAGATACGCAGTATTTT. This encodes CASSQDARAVITDTQYF. The chain combines TRBV14 with TRBJ2-3; tentatively, D is TRBD2 (5 bases). Germline V CDR1 and CDR2: SGHDN, FVKESK. The CDR3 covers 17 residues. V shed 0 bases and J shed 2 bases, with 15 bases lying between them.

The V gene is TRBV15, the J gene TRBJ2-7; 9 positions agree with TRBD1. Germline CDR1 reads LNHNV; CDR2 reads YYDKDF (reference sequence). V lost 0 bases, J lost 5 bases, and 5 bases stayed unmatched. The CDR3 covers 15 residues. The CDR3 loop is CATSRDRGQGHEQYF. As DNA, the CDR3 is TGTGCCACCAGCAGAGATAGGGGACAGGGCCACGAGCAGTACTTC.

This clone showed up just a few times. The chain recombines TRBV30 with TRBJ1-5; unclear D gene. CDR1 GTSNPN and CDR2 SVGIG come from the germline V gene (reference sequence). The V and J ends lost 0 bases and 2 bases respectively, with 11 bases between them. This CDR3 region has 15 residues. CDR3 sequence: CAWSVGGVGNQPQHF. The CDR3 DNA sequence: TGTGCCTGGAGTGTAGGCGGTGTGGGCAATCAGCCCCAGCATTTT.

The chain carries TRBV7-2 and TRBJ2-5; D remains unclear. Per germline, CDR1 SGHTA and CDR2 FQGNSA. V lost 5 bases and J lost 2, with 15 bases in between. The CDR3 spans 15 residues. CDR3 sequence: CASSPVVGLQETQYF. CDR3 DNA: TGTGCCAGCAGCCCGGTGGTAGGCCTACAAGAGACCCAGTACTTC.

This CDR3 reads CASSPYNRGTNQPQHF. Here the CDR3 DNA reads TGTGCCAGCTCACCATACAACAGGGGCACCAATCAGCCCCAGCATTTT. The chain links TRBV18 to TRBJ1-5, with 7 bases matching TRBD1. J lost 3 bases, V lost 2 bases, and 7 bases had no gene match. Germline V gene lookup returns CDR1 KGHSH and CDR2 LQKENI. The CDR3 runs 16 residues.

The rearrangement joins TRBV7-2 to TRBJ1-4; a weak D match, TRBD1 (5 bases). Germline CDR1 and CDR2: SGHTA and FQGNSA. The CDR3 consists of 14 residues. Deletions cut 5 bases from V and 7 bases from J, with 14 bases between. The CDR3 here is CASSIDSSREKLFF. Here the CDR3 DNA reads TGTGCCAGCAGCATCGACAGTTCTCGTGAAAAACTGTTTTTT.

The genes are TRBV7-9 and TRBJ1-6; weak D call: TRBD1 (5 bases). The CDR3 sequence is 13 residues long. The germline V gene encodes CDR1 SEHNR and CDR2 FQNEAQ (reference sequence). Trimming cost V 1 base and J 14 bases, with 12 bases left between them. As DNA, the CDR3 is TGTGCCAGCAGCTTAGAAACAGGCCTATCCCTCCACTTT. It yields the protein CASSLETGLSLHF.

This chain links TRBV5-1 with TRBJ2-5; 12 nucleotides align to TRBD2. CDR1 and CDR2 (germline): SGHRS, YFSETQ. V shed 3 bases, J shed 4 bases, and the junction held 1 base outside the gene matches. CDR3 size: 14 residues. The chain's CDR3 is CASSWGLAGETQYF. CDR3 in DNA: TGCGCCAGCAGCTGGGGACTAGCGGGAGAGACCCAGTACTTC.

V usage is TRBV13 and J usage is TRBJ2-7; D is possibly TRBD1 (6 bases). This CDR3 region has 16 residues. With 5 bases removed from V and 0 bases from J, the gap between germline ends came to 17 bases. Looked up from germline, CDR1 is PRHDT and CDR2 is FYEKMQ (reference sequence). DNA of the CDR3: TGTGCCAGCAGCCCCCGACAGGAGAGAAACTCCTACGAGCAGTACTTC. As protein: CASSPRQERNSYEQYF.

As for this clone: Other DNA sequences in this sample translate to the same CDR3. The V call is TRBV28, the J call TRBJ1-2; no reliable D call. Trimming left V 2 bases short and J 5 bases short, with 6 bases between. The CDR3 runs 12 residues. Germline assignment: CDR1 MDHEN and CDR2 SYDVKM. CDR3 bases: TGTGCCAGCAGTTTAGCGGATTATGGCTACACCTTC. This codes for CASSLADYGYTF.